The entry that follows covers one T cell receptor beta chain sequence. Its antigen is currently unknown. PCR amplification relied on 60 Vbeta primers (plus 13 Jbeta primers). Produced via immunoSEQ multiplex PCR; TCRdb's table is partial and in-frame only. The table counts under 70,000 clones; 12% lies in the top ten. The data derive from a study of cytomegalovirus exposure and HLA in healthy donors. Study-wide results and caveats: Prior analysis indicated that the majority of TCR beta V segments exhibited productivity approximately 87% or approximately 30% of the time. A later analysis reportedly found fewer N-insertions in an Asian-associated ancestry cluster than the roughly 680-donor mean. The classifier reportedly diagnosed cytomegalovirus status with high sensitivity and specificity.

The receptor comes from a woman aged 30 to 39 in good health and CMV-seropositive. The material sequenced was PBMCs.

The CDR3 DNA is TGCGCCAGCAGCCCTGGACTAGCGGTAATAGATACGCAGTATTTT. It specifies CASSPGLAVIDTQYF. The chain joins TRBV5-1 to TRBJ2-3; 10 bases align to TRBD2. Germline V lookup: CDR1 SGHRS, CDR2 YFSETQ. This CDR3 spans 15 amino acids. V gave up 4 bases and J gave up 5 bases; unmatched junction bases: 7.